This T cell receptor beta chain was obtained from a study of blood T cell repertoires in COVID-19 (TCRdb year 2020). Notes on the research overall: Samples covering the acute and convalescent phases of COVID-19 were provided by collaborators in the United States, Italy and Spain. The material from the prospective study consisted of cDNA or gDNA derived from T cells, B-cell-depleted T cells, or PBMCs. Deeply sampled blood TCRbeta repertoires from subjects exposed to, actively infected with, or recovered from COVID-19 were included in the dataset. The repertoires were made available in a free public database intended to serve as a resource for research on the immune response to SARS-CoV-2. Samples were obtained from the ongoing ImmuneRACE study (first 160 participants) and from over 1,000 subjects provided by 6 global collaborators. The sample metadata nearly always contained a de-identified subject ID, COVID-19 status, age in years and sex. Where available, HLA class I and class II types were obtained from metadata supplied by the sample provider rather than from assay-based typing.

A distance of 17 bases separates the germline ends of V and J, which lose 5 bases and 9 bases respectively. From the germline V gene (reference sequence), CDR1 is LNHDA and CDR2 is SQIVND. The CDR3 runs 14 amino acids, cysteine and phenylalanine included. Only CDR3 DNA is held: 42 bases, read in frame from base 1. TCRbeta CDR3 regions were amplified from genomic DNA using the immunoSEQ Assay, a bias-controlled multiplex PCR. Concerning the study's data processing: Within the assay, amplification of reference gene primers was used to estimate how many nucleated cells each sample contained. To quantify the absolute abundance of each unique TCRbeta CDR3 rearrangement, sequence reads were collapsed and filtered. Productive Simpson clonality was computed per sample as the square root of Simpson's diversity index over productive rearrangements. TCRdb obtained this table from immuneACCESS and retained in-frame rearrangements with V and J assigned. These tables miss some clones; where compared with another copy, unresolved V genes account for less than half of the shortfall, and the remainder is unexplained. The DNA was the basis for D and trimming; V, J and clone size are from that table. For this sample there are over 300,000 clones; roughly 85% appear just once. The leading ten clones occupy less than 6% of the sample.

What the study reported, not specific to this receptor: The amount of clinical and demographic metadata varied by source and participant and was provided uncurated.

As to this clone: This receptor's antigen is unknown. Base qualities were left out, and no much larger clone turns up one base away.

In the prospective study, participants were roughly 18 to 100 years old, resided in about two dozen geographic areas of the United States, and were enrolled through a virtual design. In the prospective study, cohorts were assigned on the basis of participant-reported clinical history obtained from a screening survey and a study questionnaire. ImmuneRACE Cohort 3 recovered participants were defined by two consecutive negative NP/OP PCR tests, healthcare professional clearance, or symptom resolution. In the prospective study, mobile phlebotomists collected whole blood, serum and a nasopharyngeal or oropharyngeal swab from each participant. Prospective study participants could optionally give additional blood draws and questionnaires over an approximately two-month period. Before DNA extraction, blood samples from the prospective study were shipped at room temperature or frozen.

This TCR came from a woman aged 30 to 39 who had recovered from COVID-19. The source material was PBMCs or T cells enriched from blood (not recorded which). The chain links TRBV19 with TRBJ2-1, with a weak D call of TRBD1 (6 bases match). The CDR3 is CASSPSRGSSEQFF. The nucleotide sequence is TGTGCCAGTAGTCCTTCCAGGGGCTCGAGTGAGCAGTTCTTC. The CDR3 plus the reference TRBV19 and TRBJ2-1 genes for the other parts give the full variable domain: DGGITQSPKYLFRKEGQNVTLSCEQNLNHDAMYWYRQDPGQGLRLIYYSQIVNDFQKGDIAEGYSVSREKKESFPLTVTSAQKNPTAFYLCASSPSRGSSEQFFGPGTRLTVL.